This paragraph reports one T cell receptor beta chain. CD8 cells classed as naive were CD45RO-negative and positively selected for CCR7, excluding terminally differentiated effector memory CD45RA+ cells. TCRdb keeps only in-frame clones here, not all; method: immunoSEQ multiplex PCR. This sample has hundreds of thousands of clones; around 92% occur once, and the top ten carry under 30%. The data stem from a study of shared clonotypes between healthy human individuals. The CDR3 extends over 14 amino acids. Germline V lookup: CDR1 SGDLS, CDR2 YYNGEE. The J segment lost 4 bases and the V segment lost 7 bases, leaving 9 bases of the junction unmatched.

The rearrangement uses TRBV9 and TRBJ2-3; 7 bases align to TRBD2. Material for sequencing was naive CD8+ T cells sorted from blood. The receptor was isolated from a man aged 30-40 years in good health. DNA for the CDR3: TGTGCCAGCCAGCGGGGAGGAGAGGCAGATACGCAGTATTTT. Its translation: CASQRGGEADTQYF.